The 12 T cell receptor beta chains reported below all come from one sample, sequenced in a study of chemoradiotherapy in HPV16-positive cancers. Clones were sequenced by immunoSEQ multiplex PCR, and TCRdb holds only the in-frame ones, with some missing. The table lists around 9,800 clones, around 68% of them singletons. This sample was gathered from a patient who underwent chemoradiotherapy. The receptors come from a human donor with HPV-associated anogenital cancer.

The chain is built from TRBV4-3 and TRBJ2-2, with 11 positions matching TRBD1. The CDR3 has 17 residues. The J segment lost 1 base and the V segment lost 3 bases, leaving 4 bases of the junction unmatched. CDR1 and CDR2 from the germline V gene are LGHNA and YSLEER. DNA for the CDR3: TGCGCCAGCAGCCAGGGACAGGGGGGTTGGAACACCGGGGAGCTGTTTTTT. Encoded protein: CASSQGQGGWNTGELFF.

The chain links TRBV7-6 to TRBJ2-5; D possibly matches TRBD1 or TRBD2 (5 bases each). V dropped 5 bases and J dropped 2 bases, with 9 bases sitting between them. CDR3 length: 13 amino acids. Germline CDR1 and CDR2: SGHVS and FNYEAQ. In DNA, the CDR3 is TGTGCCAGCAGCCGGGGACGACAAGAGACCCAGTACTTC. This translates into CASSRGRQETQYF.

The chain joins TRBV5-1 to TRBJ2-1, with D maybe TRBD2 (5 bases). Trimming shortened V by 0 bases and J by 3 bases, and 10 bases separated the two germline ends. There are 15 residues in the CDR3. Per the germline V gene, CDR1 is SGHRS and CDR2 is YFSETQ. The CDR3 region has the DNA TGCGCCAGCAGCTTGGACGGGAACTACTACAATGAGCAGTTCTTC. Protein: CASSLDGNYYNEQFF.

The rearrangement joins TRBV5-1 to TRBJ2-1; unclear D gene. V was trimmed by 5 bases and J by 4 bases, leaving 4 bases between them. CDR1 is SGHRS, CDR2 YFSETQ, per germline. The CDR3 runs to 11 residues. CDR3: CASRAYNEQFF. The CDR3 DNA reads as TGCGCCAGCAGGGCTTACAATGAGCAGTTCTTC.

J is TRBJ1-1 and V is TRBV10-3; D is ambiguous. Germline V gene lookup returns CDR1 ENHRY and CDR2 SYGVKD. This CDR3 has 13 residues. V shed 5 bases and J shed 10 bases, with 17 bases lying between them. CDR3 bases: TGTGCCATCAGTCCTACCGGGCCCGTCGTAGCTTTCTTT. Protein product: CAISPTGPVVAFF.

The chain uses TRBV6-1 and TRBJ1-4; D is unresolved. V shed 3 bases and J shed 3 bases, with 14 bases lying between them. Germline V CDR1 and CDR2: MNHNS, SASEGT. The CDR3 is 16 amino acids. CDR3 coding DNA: TGTGCCAGCAGTGAGGAAGGGCACGGGGCTAATGAAAAACTGTTTTTT. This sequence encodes CASSEEGHGANEKLFF.

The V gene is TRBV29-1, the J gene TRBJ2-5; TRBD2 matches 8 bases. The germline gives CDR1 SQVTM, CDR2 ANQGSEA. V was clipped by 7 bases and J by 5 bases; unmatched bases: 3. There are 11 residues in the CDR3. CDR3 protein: CSGTSLETQYF. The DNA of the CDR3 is TGCAGCGGGACTAGCCTTGAGACCCAGTACTTC.

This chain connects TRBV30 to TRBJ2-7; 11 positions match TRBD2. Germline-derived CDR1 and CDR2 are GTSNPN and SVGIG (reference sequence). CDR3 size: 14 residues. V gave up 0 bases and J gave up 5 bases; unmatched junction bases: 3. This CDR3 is CAWSVTSGSDEQYF. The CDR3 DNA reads TGTGCCTGGAGTGTAACTAGCGGGAGTGACGAGCAGTACTTC. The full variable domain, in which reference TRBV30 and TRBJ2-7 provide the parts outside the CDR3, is SQTIHQWPATLVQPVGSPLSLECTVEGTSNPNLYWYRQAAGRGLQLLFYSVGIGQISSEVPQNLSASRPQDRQFILSSKKLLLSDSGFYLCAWSVTSGSDEQYFGPGTRLTVT.

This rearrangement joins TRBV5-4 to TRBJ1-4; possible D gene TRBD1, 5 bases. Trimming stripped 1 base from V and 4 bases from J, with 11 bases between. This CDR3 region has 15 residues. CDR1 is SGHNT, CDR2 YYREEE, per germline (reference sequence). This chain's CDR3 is CASSLQGGGNEKLFF. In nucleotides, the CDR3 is TGTGCCAGCAGCTTGCAGGGTGGCGGTAATGAAAAACTGTTTTTT.

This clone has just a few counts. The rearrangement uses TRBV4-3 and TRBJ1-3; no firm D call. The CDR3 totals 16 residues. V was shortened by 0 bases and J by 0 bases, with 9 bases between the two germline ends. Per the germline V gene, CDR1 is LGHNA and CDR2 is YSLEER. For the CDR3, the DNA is TGCGCCAGCAGCCAAGAATTGTCACTCTCTGGAAACACCATATATTTT. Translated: CASSQELSLSGNTIYF.

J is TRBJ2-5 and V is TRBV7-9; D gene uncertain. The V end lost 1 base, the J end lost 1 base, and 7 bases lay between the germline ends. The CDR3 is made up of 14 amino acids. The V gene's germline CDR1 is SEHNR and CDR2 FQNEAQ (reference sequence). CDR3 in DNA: TGTGCCAGCAGCTTAGGAGTGACCCAAGAGACCCAGTACTTC. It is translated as CASSLGVTQETQYF.

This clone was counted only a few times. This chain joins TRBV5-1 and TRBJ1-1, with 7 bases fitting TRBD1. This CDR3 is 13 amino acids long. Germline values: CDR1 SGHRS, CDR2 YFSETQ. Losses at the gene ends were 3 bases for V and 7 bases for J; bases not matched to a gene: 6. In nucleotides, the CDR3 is TGCGCCAGCAGCTCGATTGACAGGGATGAAGCTTTCTTT. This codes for CASSSIDRDEAFF. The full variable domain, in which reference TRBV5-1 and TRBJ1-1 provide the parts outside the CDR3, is KAGVTQTPRYLIKTRGQQVTLSCSPISGHRSVSWYQQTPGQGLQFLFEYFSETQRNKGNFPGRFSGRQFSNSRSEMNVSTLELGDSALYLCASSSIDRDEAFFGQGTRLTVV.